This T cell receptor beta chain was observed in a study of control samples from healthy donors and cancer patients (dated by TCRdb to the early 2020s). Libraries were made using the immunoSEQ multiplex PCR assay. The table comes from immuneACCESS by way of TCRdb, which keeps in-frame sequences with V and J called. Part of the clones is missing from these tables; in studies checked, under half for an unresolved V gene and the rest for unknown reasons. Here the sample has approximately 50,000 clones; more than 75% occur a single time. The top ten constitute approximately 12% of the sample. Details on this clone: This receptor's antigen is unknown. Qualities for individual bases were not recorded, and no much larger clone is one base off.

V loses 6 bases of germline sequence and J loses 10 bases, and the interval between the two ends is 16 bases. CDR1 is given as SNHLY and CDR2 as FYNNEI, both from the germline V gene. The CDR3, from cysteine to phenylalanine, totals 13 residues. Of all the DNA, just the CDR3 is kept, 39 bases in frame from base 1. This TCR derives from a woman aged 60-75 years with lung cancer. The sequence links TRBV2 to TRBJ2-1; the D gene is unclear. The sample comprised PBMCs. The CDR3 region reads CASSDNQPGEQFF. The DNA sequence reads TGTGCCAGCAGCGACAACCAACCTGGGGAGCAGTTCTTC.